The clone carrying this T cell receptor (beta chain) has a count of ten or more. Its antigen is not identified. This record comes from a study of regulatory T cells in long-lasting Graves disease. Study-level results: Comparison showed that persistent patients shared more public clonotypes (under 3,000) than new patients (roughly 1,000). Favored usage of TRBV28, TRBJ1-2 and TRBJ2-5 was recorded in persistent disease.

Arm-PCR of CDR3 regions with iRepertoire HTBI primers generated TCR beta libraries. A single record per CDR3 protein comes from TCRdb applying MiXCR to the multiplex PCR reads. The sample lists some 600,000 distinct CDR3 sequences; 15% to 20% were seen once. The J segment lost 2 bases and the V segment lost 4 bases, leaving 12 bases of the junction unmatched. Germline V gene data show CDR1 as SGHRS and CDR2 as YFSETQ. The CDR3 has 18 amino acids. The sample's time point: newly diagnosed GD, antithyroid drugs for less than 3 months. PBMC RNA was the source of the TCR library. These sequences were also reported in another study, on T cells in Graves' hyperthyroidism and ophthalmopathy. As that study records: Uncontrolled infection, other autoimmune disease, pregnancy or lactation excluded patients.

The TCR sequence derives from a man aged 18 to 30 with Graves disease. This chain connects TRBV5-1 to TRBJ2-3, with 11 bases identical to TRBD2. The material was peripheral blood mononuclear cells (PBMCs), obtained at new diagnosis, from a patient treated with antithyroid drugs. The CDR3 loop is CASSPTSGSQGFTDTQYF. The CDR3 nucleotides are TGCGCCAGCAGCCCCACTAGCGGGAGTCAGGGTTTCACAGATACGCAGTATTTT. The full variable domain, in which reference TRBV5-1 and TRBJ2-3 provide the parts outside the CDR3, is KAGVTQTPRYLIKTRGQQVTLSCSPISGHRSVSWYQQTPGQGLQFLFEYFSETQRNKGNFPGRFSGRQFSNSRSEMNVSTLELGDSALYLCASSPTSGSQGFTDTQYFGPGTRLTVL.